The 10 T cell receptor beta chains reported below all come from one sample, sequenced in a study of PD-L1 blockade in urothelial cancer (dated by TCRdb to about 2017). Libraries were built with the immunoSEQ multiplex PCR assay. This is the immuneACCESS table as TCRdb keeps it, with only in-frame sequences that have V and J called. A part of the clones is gone; compared with another copy, unresolved V genes explain less than half, and the rest is unexplained. The sample has about 72,000 clones on record, 90% of them singletons. The ten largest clonotypes hold 4.5% of the sample. The time point tag for this specimen amounts to: pretreatment peripheral blood. Sequencing was performed on PBMCs, taken around atezolizumab (anti-PD-L1) treatment. Every receptor here comes from a man between 70 and 80 years old with urothelial cancer.

This clone was seen once. The rearrangement links TRBV19 to TRBJ2-4; possibly TRBD1 for D (5 bases). The ends were cut back, 3 bases at V and 9 bases at J, with 9 bases in the middle. CDR1 LNHDA and CDR2 SQIVND come from the germline V gene (reference sequence). CDR3 length equals 12 residues. The CDR3: CASSMGQAIQYF. In DNA form, the CDR3 reads TGTGCCAGTAGTATGGGGCAGGCCATTCAGTACTTC.

The chain uses TRBV5-1 and TRBJ2-7; 8 nucleotides match TRBD1. V trimming: 0 bases; J trimming: 2 bases; junction bases outside the gene matches: 4. This CDR3 has 15 residues. The V gene's germline CDR1 is SGHRS and CDR2 YFSETQ. Here the CDR3 reads CASSLGQGLPYEQYF. CDR3 bases: TGCGCCAGCAGCTTGGGACAGGGGCTCCCCTACGAGCAGTACTTC. Combining the CDR3 with reference TRBV5-1 and TRBJ2-7 gives the whole variable domain KAGVTQTPRYLIKTRGQQVTLSCSPISGHRSVSWYQQTPGQGLQFLFEYFSETQRNKGNFPGRFSGRQFSNSRSEMNVSTLELGDSALYLCASSLGQGLPYEQYFGPGTRLTVT.

This sequence joins TRBV2 and TRBJ2-7; 11 bases agree with TRBD2. J gave up 6 bases and V 1 base, and 5 bases lay outside the gene matches. From germline, CDR1 is SNHLY and CDR2 FYNNEI. The length of the CDR3 is 15 residues. In DNA form, the CDR3 reads TGTGCCAGCAGTGAAGGCGGCCTAGCGGGAGGCGAGCAGTACTTC. It translates to CASSEGGLAGGEQYF.

The CDR3 here is CASSLPVATEAFF. The CDR3 bases are TGTGCCAGCAGTTTACCAGTGGCCACTGAAGCTTTCTTT. The rearrangement uses TRBV28 and TRBJ1-1; D not resolved. CDR3 length equals 13 residues. Germline V CDR1 and CDR2: MDHEN, SYDVKM. The V end was cut by 2 bases, the J end by 4 bases, with 8 bases between.

The chain carries TRBV4-1 and TRBJ2-3; a possible D gene is TRBD2 (6 bases). Germline V gene sequence: CDR1 MGHRA, CDR2 YSYEKL. The CDR3 is 16 residues long. The V and J ends lost 1 base and 0 bases respectively, with 11 bases between them. The DNA of the CDR3 is TGCGCCAGCAGCCAAGTGATTAGCGGCAGCACAGATACGCAGTATTTT. The encoded protein is CASSQVISGSTDTQYF.

The table lists this clone with a count of one. The chain couples TRBV6-5 to TRBJ1-5, with D possibly TRBD1 on 5 matching bases. The CDR3 length is 14 residues. Deletions cut 6 bases from V and 5 bases from J, with 14 bases between. Looked up from germline, CDR1 is MNHEY and CDR2 is SVGAGI. The CDR3 region is CASSPTVADQPQHF. The DNA for the CDR3 is TGTGCCAGCAGCCCGACAGTTGCAGATCAGCCCCAGCATTTT.

The J gene is TRBJ1-1, the V gene TRBV13, with 7 bases that match TRBD1. V was pared by 5 bases and J by 7 bases, with 13 bases of the junction left unmatched. Germline CDR1 is PRHDT and CDR2 is FYEKMQ (reference sequence). CDR3 size: 15 residues. CDR3 nucleotides: TGTGCCAGCAGCCGGGACAGAAGGGGCCAGTTTGAAGCTTTCTTT. It encodes CASSRDRRGQFEAFF.

V usage is TRBV27 and J usage is TRBJ1-1; 8 bases line up with TRBD1. The V and J ends lost 0 bases and 7 bases, in that order; junction bases with no gene match: 10. This CDR3 is 16 amino acids long. Germline V CDR1 and CDR2: MNHEY, SMNVEV (reference sequence). The chain's CDR3 is CASSLSSRDRPIEAFF. The CDR3 nucleotides are TGTGCCAGCAGTTTATCGAGTCGGGACAGGCCGATTGAAGCTTTCTTT.

The chain uses TRBV28 and TRBJ1-4; no clear D. Trimming stripped 5 bases from V and 10 bases from J, with 20 bases between. Germline V gene data show CDR1 as MDHEN and CDR2 as SYDVKM. This CDR3 is 15 amino acids long. The CDR3 bases are TGTGCCAGCAGTGTAGACATTAGGAGGGAAGGAAAACTGTTTTTT. This sequence encodes CASSVDIRREGKLFF.

The chain links TRBV2 to TRBJ1-5; 7 bases agree with TRBD1. The CDR3 has 14 amino acids. Germline V gene lookup returns CDR1 SNHLY and CDR2 FYNNEI. The V segment lost 5 bases and the J segment 3 bases; nucleotides outside the gene matches: 4. CDR3 sequence: CASSRDSFNQPQHF. CDR3 coding DNA: TGTGCCAGCAGTCGGGACAGTTTCAATCAGCCCCAGCATTTT.